This TCR beta chain was sequenced during a study of CD4+ T cells in melanoma. Overall study findings and caveats: Diverse differentiation states were reported for melanoma neoantigen-specific CD4+ T cells. CD8+ T cell, macrophage and B cell function reportedly correlated with neoantigen-specific CD4+ T cells.

This clone was seen just once. Its antigen remains unknown. Method: immunoSEQ multiplex PCR; TCRdb's copy keeps in-frame clones and lacks some. This table has tens of thousands of clones, about 72% appearing once. V lost 10 bases to trimming and J lost 6 bases; unmatched junction nucleotides: 4. Germline assignment: CDR1 MGHRA and CDR2 YSYEKL. The CDR3 consists of 11 residues. The chain uses TRBV4-1 and TRBJ1-1, with 8 nucleotides matching TRBD1. Sequencing used tumor tissue. This sequence originates from a human donor with melanoma. For the CDR3, the DNA is TGCGCCATACGACAGGGGCCTGAAGCTTTCTTT. Protein product: CAIRQGPEAFF.